The present T cell receptor (beta chain) was sequenced within a study of blood T cell repertoires in COVID-19. On the study more broadly: COVID-19 samples collected from the United States, Italy and Spain covered acute and convalescent phases. Nucleic acid was either cDNA or gDNA, and it came from T cells, B-cell-depleted T cells, or PBMCs.

Germline V gives CDR1 LGHDT, CDR2 YNNKEL (reference sequence). The CDR3 extends over 9 amino acids. As to this clone: A junction end diverges from the germline sequence, so it may reflect a read error.

The authors' processing: For nucleated cells, counts were estimated from reference gene primer amplification. Data came from immunoSEQ multiplex PCR; TCRdb stores just in-frame clones and leaves some out. That table furnishes V, J and clone size, whereas the DNA furnished D and trimming. The table includes approximately 170,000 clones, about 85% detected once. Recruited during active infection, patients (from Seattle) were subsequently followed longitudinally. The V gene is TRBV3-1 (or the pseudogene TRBV3-2), the J gene TRBJ1-6; D possibly corresponds to TRBD1 (6 bases). This receptor was taken from an elderly man with COVID-19, enrolled during active disease. The sample was peripheral blood. The CDR3 here is CASSGTGTF. CDR3 in DNA: TGTGCCAGCAGCGGAACAGGGACCTTT.